Detailed here is one T cell receptor beta chain. The antigen is unknown. This record comes from a study of shared clonotypes between healthy human individuals. Whole-study results and caveats: The rarefaction results pointed to incomplete sorted-subset sequencing despite large depth. As a rule, naive subsets had a larger estimated richness than memory subsets.

The CDR3 is 18 residues long. Per germline, CDR1 MNHNS and CDR2 SASEGT. J was trimmed by 3 bases and V by 2 bases; bases with no gene match: 10. Adult Caucasians living in Nashville, Tennessee made up all of the donors. Measured with immunoSEQ multiplex PCR; TCRdb has only the in-frame clones, and not every one. The sample records about 2.4 million clones, over 85% being singletons. The receptor's source is a man younger than 35 in good health. Some clones in this sample may be carry-over from other donors' samples. V and J are TRBV6-1 and TRBJ2-2, with TRBD2 matching over 9 bases. Sequencing was performed on naive CD4+ T cells from PBMCs. The subset denotes: CD45RA+ positively selected. CDR3 bases: TGTGCCAGCAGTGAATTAGGGTGGATAGCGGGAGACACCGGGGAGCTGTTTTTT. Protein sequence: CASSELGWIAGDTGELFF.